Shown below are 16 T cell receptor beta chains from a single sample sequenced in a study of identical twins. TCRdb ran MiXCR on the 5' RACE reads and lists one entry per CDR3 protein. The repertoire holds some 330,000 distinct CDR3 sequences, with around 9.7% as singletons. The sequenced sample consisted of naive T cells sorted from blood. The receptor set was obtained from a woman aged 45-65 years in good health.

This clonotype was counted many times. The chain carries TRBV24-1 and TRBJ1-3; D not resolved. The germline gives CDR1 KGHDR, CDR2 SFDVKD. V was clipped by 4 bases and J by 3 bases, with 12 bases between them. This CDR3 is built from 15 residues. CDR3 coding DNA: TGTGCCACCAGTGACCCCCCAGGATATGGAAACACCATATATTTT. It specifies CATSDPPGYGNTIYF.

There are many counts of this clonotype. The rearrangement uses TRBV10-2 and TRBJ2-3; 7 nucleotides align to TRBD2. V dropped 6 bases and J dropped 1; count of bases not matched to a gene: 10. The CDR3 loop spans 16 amino acids. Germline V gene sequence: CDR1 WSHSY, CDR2 SAAADI. CDR3 amino acids: CASRINEAGRTDTQYF. In DNA form, the CDR3 reads TGCGCCAGCAGGATCAACGAAGCGGGACGCACAGATACGCAGTATTTT.

The table lists this clonotype with a few counts. The V gene is TRBV3-1, the J gene TRBJ2-7; a weak D match, TRBD2 (5 bases). The V end was cut by 2 bases, the J end by 3 bases, with 17 bases between. This CDR3 region has 16 residues. Germline CDR1 reads LGHDT; CDR2 reads YNNKEL (reference sequence). The CDR3 loop reads CASSQSRTYLGYEQYF. The CDR3 DNA sequence: TGTGCCAGCAGCCAATCGAGGACTTACTTAGGCTACGAGCAGTACTTC.

The sample holds many counts of this clonotype. This sequence joins TRBV5-1 and TRBJ1-4; 7 bases line up with TRBD1. The CDR3 consists of 14 residues. Germline V gene sequence: CDR1 SGHRS, CDR2 YFSETQ. V lost 0 bases and J lost 8; bases outside the gene matches: 4. The CDR3 loop reads CASSLEGQAEKLFF. In DNA form, the CDR3 reads TGCGCCAGCAGCTTGGAAGGACAGGCCGAAAAACTGTTTTTT.

This clonotype was recorded at least ten times. The V call is TRBV27, the J call TRBJ2-4; either TRBD1 or TRBD2 may supply D (6 bases each). Germline-derived CDR1 and CDR2 are MNHEY and SMNVEV (reference sequence). The CDR3 is made up of 18 amino acids. Trimming pared 2 bases from V and 3 bases from J, leaving 20 bases between. For the CDR3, the DNA is TGTGCCAGCAGTTTAAGCCCCAACCTACAGGGAGGCAAAAACATTCAGTACTTC. This sequence encodes CASSLSPNLQGGKNIQYF.

This clonotype was seen repeatedly, ten times or more. The chain employs TRBV4-1 and TRBJ1-1, with unresolved D. Germline CDR1 and CDR2: MGHRA and YSYEKL. The V and J ends lost 2 bases and 0 bases respectively, with 1 base between them. This CDR3 contains 12 residues. CDR3 loop: CASSQLNTEAFF. CDR3 nucleotides: TGCGCCAGCAGCCAATTGAACACTGAAGCTTTCTTT.

The V call is TRBV7-9, the J call TRBJ2-5; unclear D gene. Germline V CDR1 and CDR2: SEHNR, FQNEAQ (reference sequence). This CDR3 region has 12 residues. The V and J ends lost 3 bases and 5 bases respectively, with 7 bases between them. CDR3 in amino acids: CASSLVWETQYF. DNA for the CDR3: TGTGCCAGCAGCTTGGTTTGGGAGACCCAGTACTTC.

This clonotype was counted ten times or more. J is TRBJ2-7 and V is TRBV3-1; D is unclear. The V end was cut by 0 bases, the J end by 3 bases, with 9 bases between. The V gene's germline CDR1 is LGHDT and CDR2 YNNKEL (reference sequence). This CDR3 comprises 14 residues. The CDR3 region is CASSQETEFYEQYF. Written as DNA, the CDR3 is TGTGCCAGCAGCCAAGAAACGGAGTTCTACGAGCAGTACTTC.

This clonotype came up many times. The V call is TRBV7-6, the J call TRBJ1-1; TRBD1 aligns across 8 bases. The CDR3 is 15 amino acids. Germline V gene data show CDR1 as SGHVS and CDR2 as FNYEAQ. V was pared by 4 bases and J by 1 base, with 5 bases of the junction left unmatched. This CDR3 reads CASSSPGQGNTEAFF. CDR3 in DNA: TGTGCCAGCAGCTCCCCAGGACAGGGGAACACTGAAGCTTTCTTT.

This chain connects TRBV7-8 to TRBJ2-6, with 8 bases matching TRBD2. The J segment lost 4 bases and the V segment lost 4 bases, leaving 9 bases of the junction unmatched. This CDR3 is 17 amino acids long. Germline CDR1 and CDR2: SGHVS and FQNEAQ. Here the CDR3 DNA reads TGTGCCAGCAGCTGGGGACTAGAGTTATCCGGGGCCAACGTCCTGACTTTC. Translation gives CASSWGLELSGANVLTF.

This clonotype was recorded many times. J is TRBJ2-1 and V is TRBV20-1; 7 bases are shared with TRBD2. J lost 0 bases, V lost 6 bases, and 11 bases had no gene match. CDR1 is DFQATT and CDR2 is SNEGSKA in the germline V gene (reference sequence). The CDR3 totals 16 residues. The DNA for the CDR3 is TGCAGTGCCCCCATTTTTGGGAGGGACTCCTACAATGAGCAGTTCTTC. Translated: CSAPIFGRDSYNEQFF.

This sequence joins TRBV12-3 or TRBV12-4 and TRBJ1-5; D ambiguous. The CDR3 is made up of 16 amino acids. Trimming shortened V by 2 bases and J by 3 bases, and 14 bases separated the two germline ends. DNA for the CDR3: TGTGCCAGCAGTTTAAGTCCGGACGGCCTCAATCAGCCCCAGCATTTT. Its translation: CASSLSPDGLNQPQHF.

In its sample, this clonotype was seen many times. This chain connects TRBV2 to TRBJ2-1; 7 nucleotides match TRBD1. The J segment lost 3 bases and the V segment lost 8 bases, leaving 4 bases of the junction unmatched. The germline gives CDR1 SNHLY, CDR2 FYNNEI. This CDR3 spans 13 amino acids. CDR3 DNA: TGTGCCAGCGGGACAGTGATCTACAATGAGCAGTTCTTC. Protein: CASGTVIYNEQFF. Supplemented by reference TRBV2 and TRBJ2-1, the full variable domain reads EPEVTQTPSHQVTQMGQEVILRCVPISNHLYFYWYRQILGQKVEFLVSFYNNEISEKSEIFDDQFSVERPDGSNFTLKIRSTKLEDSAMYFCASGTVIYNEQFFGPGTRLTVL.

This clonotype has a handful of counts. V gene TRBV27 combines with J gene TRBJ2-7; weak D call: TRBD2 (7 bases). The CDR3 extends over 14 amino acids. Trimming left V 6 bases short and J 7 bases short, with 19 bases between. CDR1 and CDR2 (germline): MNHEY, SMNVEV (reference sequence). The CDR3 bases are TGTGCCAGCAGCTCAGGACGGGGGGCGGTTGAGCAGTACTTC. It specifies CASSSGRGAVEQYF.

At least ten counts were recorded for this clonotype. The rearrangement uses TRBV4-1 and TRBJ1-1; a possible D gene is TRBD1 (5 bases). There are 15 residues in the CDR3. Trimming cost V 4 bases and J 1 base, with 13 bases left between them. The germline gives CDR1 MGHRA, CDR2 YSYEKL. CDR3 residues: CASSPGGGGNTEAFF. CDR3 DNA: TGCGCCAGCAGCCCGGGGGGGGGAGGGAACACTGAAGCTTTCTTT.

In its sample, this clonotype was seen many times. The chain carries TRBV12-3 or TRBV12-4 and TRBJ2-1; unclear D gene. With 8 bases removed from V and 6 bases from J, the gap between germline ends came to 8 bases. This CDR3 region has 11 residues. In nucleotides, the CDR3 is TGTGCCAGCGGTAATTTCAATGAGCAGTTCTTC. It is translated as CASGNFNEQFF.